This TCR beta chain stems from a study of regulatory T cells in long-lasting Graves disease. Library construction for TCR beta used iRepertoire HTBI primers and Arm-PCR of CDR3 regions. TCRdb reanalysed the multiplex PCR reads using MiXCR and keeps one entry per CDR3 protein. The data contain fewer than 650,000 distinct CDR3 sequences, less than 20% of them singletons. Documented time point: newly diagnosed GD, antithyroid drugs for less than 3 months. The TCR library was made from RNA that had been extracted from PBMCs in TRIzol. Germline-derived CDR1 and CDR2 are SGHDN and FVKESK. This CDR3 is 13 amino acids long. Comments on this clonotype: One junction end does not reproduce the germline sequence, and a read error may be involved.

These sequences were also reported in another study, on T cells in Graves' hyperthyroidism and ophthalmopathy. That paper states: A median about 7 months before onset, the model predicted ophthalmopathy.

Sequencing was performed on peripheral blood mononuclear cells (PBMCs), taken at new diagnosis, from a patient treated with antithyroid drugs. The chain is built from TRBV14 and TRBJ2-2, with a possible D match to TRBD1 (5 bases). The sequence was collected from a woman aged 30 to 39 with Graves disease. CDR3 sequence reads: CASSLMDTRELFF. Here the CDR3 DNA reads TGTGCCAGCAGCCTCATGGACACCAGGGAGCTGTTTTTT.